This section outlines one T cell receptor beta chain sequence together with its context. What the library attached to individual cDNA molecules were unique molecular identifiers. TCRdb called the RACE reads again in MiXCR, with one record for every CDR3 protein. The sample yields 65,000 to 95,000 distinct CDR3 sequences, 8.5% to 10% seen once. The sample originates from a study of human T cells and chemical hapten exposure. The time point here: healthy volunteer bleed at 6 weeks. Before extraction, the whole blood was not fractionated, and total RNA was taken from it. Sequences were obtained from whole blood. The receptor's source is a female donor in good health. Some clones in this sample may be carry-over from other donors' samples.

CDR3 in amino acids: CASSLVGVHTEAFF. The CDR3 bases are TGTGCCAGCAGTTTAGTAGGGGTCCACACTGAAGCTTTCTTT. J is TRBJ1-1 and V is TRBV12-3 or TRBV12-4; tentatively, D is TRBD1 (5 bases). This CDR3 has 14 amino acids. V gave up 1 base and J gave up 3 bases, with 9 bases separating them.